This T cell receptor beta chain was sequenced in a study of blood T cells in healthy people across ages. Alongside a J-beta primer mix, a sample-barcoded 5' primer served in a second PCR lasting roughly 6 to 12 cycles. TCRdb processed the 5' RACE reads anew with MiXCR; each CDR3 protein has one entry. Counted here are fewer than 700,000 distinct CDR3 sequences, roughly 48% occurring once; the ten biggest clones make up around 25%. V gave up 4 bases and J gave up 0 bases, with 11 bases separating them. Germline-derived CDR1 and CDR2 are SGHRS and YFSETQ. This CDR3 comprises 15 residues. Sequencing used blood. The chain uses TRBV5-1 and TRBJ2-1, with a possible D match to TRBD1 (6 bases). The receptor was derived from a man older than 75 in good health. CDR3 loop: CASSEQGSSYNEQFF. The CDR3 bases are TGCGCCAGCAGCGAACAGGGCAGCTCCTACAATGAGCAGTTCTTC.